This T cell receptor (beta chain) was captured in a study of blood T cell repertoires in COVID-19. Overall study context: Spain, Italy and the United States supplied samples that represented acute and convalescent COVID-19.

Per the study methods: It was from reference gene primer amplification that nucleated cell counts were estimated. The protocol was immunoSEQ multiplex PCR, while the TCRdb copy is restricted to in-frame clones and leaves out a portion. Clone size and V and J calls were adopted from that table, with D and trimming inferred from the DNA. The sample has more than 150,000 clones, 85% to 90% seen once. The germline gives CDR1 LNHDA, CDR2 SQIVND (reference sequence). Trimming took off 3 bases at V and 0 bases at J, with 9 bases between the two ends. The CDR3 has 15 residues. This clonotype originated in a man between 18 and 29 years old with acute or convalescent COVID-19. Specimen: peripheral blood. This chain joins TRBV19 and TRBJ2-1; D may be TRBD1 (5 bases). CDR3 nucleotides: TGTGCCAGTAGTATTGTCACAGGCTCCTACAATGAGCAGTTCTTC. This encodes CASSIVTGSYNEQFF.